This note documents a single TCR beta chain sequence. The data were obtained in a study of tumor-infiltrating lymphocytes in primary liver carcinoma. The CDR3 consists of 17 residues. The V and J ends lost 0 bases and 0 bases respectively, with 12 bases between them. The germline V gene encodes CDR1 MGHRA and CDR2 YSYEKL. The input was about 500 ng total RNA; TCR beta cDNA was made from it with a constant-region primer. A slightly modified ARM-PCR protocol with three nested multiplex PCR rounds produced these TCR beta libraries. TRBV1-TRBV30 forward primers and a C-beta reverse primer were used in the first two PCR rounds, which each ran for about 9 cycles. Via MiXCR, TCRdb re-called the multiplex PCR reads, giving one row per CDR3 protein. The sample consists of about 180,000 distinct CDR3 sequences, over 50% of them appearing once. Researchers drew blood RNA from unsorted whole blood and extracted germline DNA as well.

The receptor was isolated from a man aged 35-49 years with primary liver carcinoma and hepatitis B virus infection. V gene TRBV4-1 combines with J gene TRBJ2-4; a possible D gene is TRBD2 (5 bases). Sequenced sample: peripheral blood. The CDR3 DNA reads as TGCGCCAGCAGCCAAGAGTTAGCGACGCTAGCCAAAAACATTCAGTACTTC. This codes for CASSQELATLAKNIQYF.